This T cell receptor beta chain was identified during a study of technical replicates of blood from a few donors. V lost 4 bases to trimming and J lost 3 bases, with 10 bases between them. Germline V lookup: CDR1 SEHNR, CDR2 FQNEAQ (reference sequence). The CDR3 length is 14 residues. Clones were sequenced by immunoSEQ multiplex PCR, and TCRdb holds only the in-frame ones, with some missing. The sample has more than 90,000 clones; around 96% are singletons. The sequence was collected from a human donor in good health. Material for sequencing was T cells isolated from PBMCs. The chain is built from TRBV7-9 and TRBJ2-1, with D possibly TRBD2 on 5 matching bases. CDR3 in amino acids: CASSSGRDYNEQFF. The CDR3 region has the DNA TGTGCCAGCAGCTCCGGACGGGACTACAATGAGCAGTTCTTC.